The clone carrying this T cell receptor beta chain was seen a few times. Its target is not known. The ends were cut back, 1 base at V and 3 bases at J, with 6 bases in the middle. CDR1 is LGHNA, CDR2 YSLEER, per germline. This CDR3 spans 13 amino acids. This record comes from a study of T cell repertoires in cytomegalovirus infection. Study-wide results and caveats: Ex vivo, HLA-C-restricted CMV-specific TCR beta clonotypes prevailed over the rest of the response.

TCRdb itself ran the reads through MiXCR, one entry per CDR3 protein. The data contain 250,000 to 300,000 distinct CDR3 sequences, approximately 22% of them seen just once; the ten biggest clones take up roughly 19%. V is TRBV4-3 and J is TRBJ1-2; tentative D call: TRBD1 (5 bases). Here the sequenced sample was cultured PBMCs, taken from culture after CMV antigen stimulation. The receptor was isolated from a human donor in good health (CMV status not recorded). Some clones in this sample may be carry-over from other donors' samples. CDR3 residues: CASSQVQDYGYTF. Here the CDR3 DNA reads TGCGCCAGCAGCCAAGTACAGGACTATGGCTACACCTTC.